This T cell receptor beta chain was retrieved from a study of vaccination effects on CD4 cells after COVID-19. Whole-study context: Each participant was given two doses of one vaccine (BNT162b2 or mRNA-1273).

Sequencing was performed with immunoSEQ multiplex PCR; in TCRdb, only in-frame clones are kept and a portion is missing. The profile shows roughly 61,000 clones, approximately 80% of them singletons. Study-wide results and limits: Nearly all vaccine-induced clones in healthy recipients recognized only SARS-CoV-2.

Prior to sequencing, the ViraFEST assay stimulated PBMC with viral peptide pools, which expanded the antigen-specific CD4+ T cells. Scientists isolated CD4+ T cells after an approximately ten-day culture period ended. The CDR3 runs 15 residues. Germline values: CDR1 SGHTA, CDR2 FQGTGA. With 4 bases clipped from V and 6 bases from J, the junction kept 9 bases outside the gene matches. This clone has a single count. No antigen is known for it. The sequence was collected from a human donor who received a COVID-19 vaccine. V and J are TRBV7-3 and TRBJ2-1; 7 bases agree with TRBD1. Material: CD4+ T cells from PBMCs cultured with HCoV-229E spike peptides, obtained before COVID-19 vaccination. CDR3 residues: CASSSRDRVSNEQFF. CDR3 bases: TGTGCCAGCAGCTCCCGGGACAGAGTTTCCAATGAGCAGTTCTTC. Full variable domain (outside the CDR3, taken from reference TRBV7-3 and TRBJ2-1): GAGVSQTPSNKVTEKGKYVELRCDPISGHTALYWYRQSLGQGPEFLIYFQGTGAADDSGLPNDRFFAVRPEGSVSTLKIQRTERGDSAVYLCASSSRDRVSNEQFFGPGTRLTVL.